Below are 25 T cell receptor beta chains sequenced from a single sample in a study of cytomegalovirus exposure and HLA in healthy donors (dated by TCRdb to about 2017). The library was prepared using the immunoSEQ multiplex PCR assay. For the multiplex PCR, a mixture combining 60 forward primers for TCR Vbeta segments and 13 reverse primers for TCR Jbeta segments was used. TCRdb provides this immuneACCESS table in a form limited to in-frame rearrangements. Some clones are lacking; in checked studies, under half of them reflect an unresolved V gene, and why the rest are absent is not known. Recorded for this sample are about 120,000 clones; 80% of them occurred a single time. Approximately 10% of the sample is taken by the ten largest. Sequencing was carried out using PBMCs. Source of these receptors: a man aged 25-40 years in good health and CMV-seropositive.

The chain links TRBV5-1 to TRBJ2-2; TRBD1 agrees at 7 bases. Germline CDR1 reads SGHRS; CDR2 reads YFSETQ. CDR3 length equals 12 residues. V shed 2 bases and J 10 bases; nucleotides not matched to a gene: 2. The DNA of the CDR3 is TGCGCCAGCAGCTTCACAGGGGTGGAGCTGTTTTTT. It translates to CASSFTGVELFF.

The rearrangement links TRBV6-1 to TRBJ1-4, with D perhaps TRBD1 (5 bases). The CDR3 length is 15 residues. The germline CDR1 and CDR2 sequences are MNHNS and SASEGT. V was clipped by 0 bases and J by 8 bases, with 13 bases between them. CDR3 protein: CASSEAAGSGEKLFF. In DNA form, the CDR3 reads TGTGCCAGCAGTGAAGCGGCAGGGTCAGGGGAAAAACTGTTTTTT.

The chain employs TRBV2 and TRBJ2-2, with D possibly TRBD2 on 5 matching bases. Germline loops: CDR1 SNHLY, CDR2 FYNNEI. The length of the CDR3 is 15 residues. The V and J ends lost 3 bases and 5 bases respectively, with 13 bases between them. The CDR3 region is CASSDPSGTTGELFF. DNA for the CDR3: TGTGCCAGCAGTGATCCCTCGGGAACTACCGGGGAGCTGTTTTTT.

The rearrangement uses TRBV4-1 and TRBJ1-2, with D possibly matching TRBD1 (6 bases). Trimming removed 3 bases at V and 7 bases at J, with 12 bases between. The CDR3 extends over 13 amino acids. Germline CDR1 reads MGHRA; CDR2 reads YSYEKL. The CDR3 region is CASSQTQGSGYTF. CDR3 nucleotide sequence: TGCGCCAGCAGCCAGACACAGGGATCTGGCTACACCTTC.

The chain combines TRBV7-9 with TRBJ2-6, with D perhaps TRBD1 (5 bases). Trimming shortened V by 6 bases and J by 0 bases, and 12 bases separated the two germline ends. The V gene's germline CDR1 is SEHNR and CDR2 FQNEAQ (reference sequence). The CDR3 is made up of 16 amino acids. CDR3: CASRPLGASGANVLTF. CDR3 in DNA: TGTGCCAGCAGACCTCTAGGGGCCTCTGGGGCCAACGTCCTGACTTTC.

This chain joins TRBV21-1 and TRBJ2-7; the table's TRBD1 call for D was not verified on the DNA. TRBV21-1 is tagged as a pseudogene. The CDR3 spans 15 residues. CDR3 in amino acids: CASTLQDRESYEQYF. The CDR3 DNA follows: TGTGCCTCAACCCTACAGGACAGGGAGTCCTACGAGCAGTACTTC.

This chain links TRBV9 with TRBJ1-1; D not resolved. V was shortened by 5 bases and J by 1 base, with 12 bases between the two germline ends. Germline-derived CDR1 and CDR2 are SGDLS and YYNGEE. This CDR3 has 14 residues. This CDR3 reads CASRPSTANTEAFF. CDR3 sequence (DNA): TGTGCCAGCAGGCCTTCAACAGCGAACACTGAAGCTTTCTTT.

CDR3 DNA sequence: TGTGCCAGCAGTTTAACTGTTTCGGGAAACACCATATATTTT. It yields the protein CASSLTVSGNTIYF. J is TRBJ1-3 and V is TRBV25-1; D unresolved. The germline V gene encodes CDR1 MGHDK and CDR2 SYGVNS. V gave up 5 bases and J gave up 4 bases, with 12 bases separating them. This CDR3 has 14 amino acids.

V is TRBV9 and J is TRBJ2-7; 9 bases map to TRBD2. Germline V gives CDR1 SGDLS, CDR2 YYNGEE. This CDR3 spans 15 amino acids. The V segment lost 4 bases and the J segment 4 bases; nucleotides outside the gene matches: 9. The CDR3 DNA follows: TGTGCCAGCAGCCCAAGGGCTAGCGGGGTGTACGAGCAGTACTTC. Translation: CASSPRASGVYEQYF.

The chain employs TRBV6-4 and TRBJ1-4; the match to TRBD1 covers 8 bases. The CDR3 consists of 18 residues. Germline V lookup: CDR1 MRHNA, CDR2 SNTAGT. With V trimmed by 2 bases and J by 7 bases, 15 bases remained unmatched. CDR3 in DNA: TGTGCCAGCAGTGACCGTGGGCAGGGGGCCTATAATTGTGAAAAACTGTTTTTT. Amino acids: CASSDRGQGAYNCEKLFF.

This clone was observed a handful of times. The genes are TRBV6-6 and TRBJ1-6; D unresolved. The V gene's germline CDR1 is MNHNY and CDR2 SVGAGI (reference sequence). V shed 2 bases and J shed 8 bases, with 13 bases lying between them. The CDR3 spans 15 residues. The CDR3 DNA sequence: TGTGCCAGCAGTTACCCCACGGAGGTAGATTCACCCCTCCACTTT. Amino acids: CASSYPTEVDSPLHF.

The CDR3 nucleotides read TGTGCCAGCAGCGGTTACAGGGGGCTTAGTGGCTATGGCTACACCTTC. Translated, it gives CASSGYRGLSGYGYTF. The chain recombines TRBV9 with TRBJ1-2; TRBD1 aligns across 9 bases. The V segment lost 3 bases and the J segment 4 bases; nucleotides outside the gene matches: 10. Germline CDR1 and CDR2: SGDLS and YYNGEE. The CDR3 is 16 residues long.

The gene calls are TRBV19 and TRBJ1-2; 7 positions agree with TRBD1. Unmatched junction bases numbered 6, after V lost 9 bases and J lost 5 bases. Germline lookup yields CDR1 LNHDA and CDR2 SQIVND (reference sequence). The length of the CDR3 is 12 residues. CDR3 in DNA: TGTGCCAGCAGGGACAGTCGGTATGGCTACACCTTC. Translated, it gives CASRDSRYGYTF.

The rearrangement uses TRBV29-1 and TRBJ1-4; TRBD1 matches at 12 bases. CDR3 length equals 18 residues. The V gene's germline CDR1 is SQVTM and CDR2 ANQGSEA. With 0 bases clipped from V and 4 bases from J, the junction kept 9 bases outside the gene matches. The CDR3 DNA reads as TGCAGCGTTGAAGACCCCGGGGGGACAGGGGGCAATAATGAAAAACTGTTTTTT. It translates to CSVEDPGGTGGNNEKLFF. The full variable domain, with the rest looked up from reference TRBV29-1 and TRBJ1-4, is SAVISQKPSRDICQRGTSLTIQCQVDSQVTMMFWYRQQPGQSLTLIATANQGSEATYESGFVIDKFPISRPNLTFSTLTVSNMSPEDSSIYLCSVEDPGGTGGNNEKLFFGSGTQLSVL.

The chain combines TRBV2 with TRBJ2-5, with 8 bases lining up with TRBD1. Unmatched junction bases numbered 9, after V lost 6 bases and J lost 3 bases. The CDR3 length is 15 residues. Per the germline V gene, CDR1 is SNHLY and CDR2 is FYNNEI. CDR3 DNA sequence: TGTGCCAGCAGGAGCGACAGGGGACTGGAAGAGACCCAGTACTTC. Its translation: CASRSDRGLEETQYF.

Regarding this clone: As the CDR3 is not closed by the conserved phenylalanine or tryptophan, this likely results from a read error. The rearrangement uses TRBV27 and TRBJ2-7; 7 bases are shared with TRBD2. The CDR3 is made up of 14 amino acids. J gave up 8 bases and V 6 bases, and 13 bases lay outside the gene matches. The V gene's germline CDR1 is MNHEY and CDR2 SMNVEV (reference sequence). CDR3 in DNA: TGTGCCAGCAGCCACTACAGCGGGGCATCGAAGCAGTACCTC. It codes for CASSHYSGASKQYL.

The CDR3 sequence is CASRKQGIAADTQYF. The CDR3 coding sequence is TGTGCCAGCAGGAAACAGGGGATCGCCGCAGATACGCAGTATTTT. J is TRBJ2-3 and V is TRBV6-5; TRBD1 matches at 7 bases. Per germline, CDR1 MNHEY and CDR2 SVGAGI. The CDR3 spans 15 residues. The junction had 10 bases not matched to a gene; V was cut back by 6 bases and J by 4 bases.

The J gene is TRBJ1-5, the V gene TRBV30; tentatively, D is TRBD1 (6 bases). With 4 bases removed from V and 4 bases from J, the gap between germline ends came to 14 bases. CDR3 size: 14 residues. Germline CDR1 reads GTSNPN; CDR2 reads SVGIG (reference sequence). The CDR3 nucleotides read TGTGCCTGGAACAACGACAGGCGGAATCAGCCCCAGCATTTT. Translating it yields CAWNNDRRNQPQHF.

The CDR3 coding sequence is TGTGCCAGCAGTGTCTCCCAGGGGGACAATTCACCCCTCCACTTT. It yields the protein CASSVSQGDNSPLHF. This chain uses TRBV2 with TRBJ1-6; 7 bases are a match to TRBD1. The CDR3 is 15 residues long. CDR1 SNHLY and CDR2 FYNNEI come from the germline V gene. V lost 4 bases and J lost 7; bases outside the gene matches: 7.

This clone is a singleton in its sample. The CDR3 coding sequence is TGTGCCAGCAGTAAAGGACAGGGTGACTATGGCTACACCTTC. Translating gives CASSKGQGDYGYTF. This chain links TRBV28 with TRBJ1-2; 8 nucleotides line up with TRBD1. Germline assignment: CDR1 MDHEN and CDR2 SYDVKM. V lost 5 bases to trimming and J lost 3 bases; unmatched junction nucleotides: 5. This CDR3 has 14 residues.

V and J are TRBV12-5 and TRBJ1-1; maybe TRBD1 (5 bases). The length of the CDR3 is 13 residues. Between the trimmed V and J ends, which lost 9 bases and 5 bases, there was a span of 16 bases. The germline V gene has CDR1 LGHNT and CDR2 FRNRAP. Written as DNA, the CDR3 is TGTGCTAGCCACCAAGGTGGGGGGACTGAAGCTTTCTTT. This translates into CASHQGGGTEAFF.

The rearrangement joins TRBV10-3 to TRBJ2-1; 9 nucleotides match TRBD1. V lost 9 bases and J lost 1; bases outside the gene matches: 7. The germline CDR1 and CDR2 sequences are ENHRY and SYGVKD. CDR3 size: 15 residues. The CDR3 sequence is CAMGPGTGSYNEQFF. CDR3 nucleotides: TGTGCCATGGGCCCCGGGACAGGGTCCTACAATGAGCAGTTCTTC.

The J gene is TRBJ2-3, the V gene TRBV11-2; D uncertain. V shed 4 bases and J shed 10 bases, with 9 bases lying between them. CDR3 length: 11 residues. CDR1 is SGHAT and CDR2 is FQNNGV in the germline V gene. This CDR3 is CASSSTVAQYF. The CDR3 region has the DNA TGTGCCAGCAGCTCCACGGTGGCGCAGTATTTT.

The rearrangement joins TRBV6-4 to TRBJ2-3; 8 nucleotides agree with TRBD2. The CDR3 is 14 amino acids. V lost 6 bases and J lost 3; bases outside the gene matches: 5. The germline V gene encodes CDR1 MRHNA and CDR2 SNTAGT. CDR3 DNA: TGTGCCAGCAGATCTCAGCGGGGGACAGATACGCAGTATTTT. It is translated as CASRSQRGTDTQYF.

This CDR3 reads CASEGGGHQPQHF. The DNA for the CDR3 is TGTGCCAGTGAGGGGGGGGGACACCAGCCCCAGCATTTT. The chain is built from TRBV19 and TRBJ1-5; tentatively, D is TRBD1 (6 bases). V was shortened by 8 bases and J by 7 bases, with 15 bases between the two germline ends. CDR1 is LNHDA, CDR2 SQIVND, per germline (reference sequence). The CDR3 sequence is 13 residues long. Combining the CDR3 with reference TRBV19 and TRBJ1-5 gives the whole variable domain DGGITQSPKYLFRKEGQNVTLSCEQNLNHDAMYWYRQDPGQGLRLIYYSQIVNDFQKGDIAEGYSVSREKKESFPLTVTSAQKNPTAFYLCASEGGGHQPQHFGDGTRLSIL.